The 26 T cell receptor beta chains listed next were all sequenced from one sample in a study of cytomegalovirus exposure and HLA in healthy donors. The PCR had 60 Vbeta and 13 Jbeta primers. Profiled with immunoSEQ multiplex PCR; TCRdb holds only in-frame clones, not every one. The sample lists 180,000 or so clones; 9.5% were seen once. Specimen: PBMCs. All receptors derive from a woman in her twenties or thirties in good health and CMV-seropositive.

The CDR3 spells CASGRQGASTDTQYF. The CDR3 nucleotides read TGTGCCAGCGGTCGACAGGGGGCGAGCACAGATACGCAGTATTTT. The rearrangement links TRBV2 to TRBJ2-3; 10 nucleotides line up with TRBD1. The CDR3 has 15 amino acids. Germline CDR1 SNHLY, CDR2 FYNNEI. V shed 8 bases, J shed 0 bases, and the junction held 5 bases outside the gene matches.

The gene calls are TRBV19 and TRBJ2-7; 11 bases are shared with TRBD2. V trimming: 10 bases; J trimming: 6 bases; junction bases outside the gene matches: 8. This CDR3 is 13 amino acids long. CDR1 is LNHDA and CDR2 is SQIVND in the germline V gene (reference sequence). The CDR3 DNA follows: TGTGCCACCCGACTAGCGGGAAAACCCGAGCAGTACTTC. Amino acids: CATRLAGKPEQYF.

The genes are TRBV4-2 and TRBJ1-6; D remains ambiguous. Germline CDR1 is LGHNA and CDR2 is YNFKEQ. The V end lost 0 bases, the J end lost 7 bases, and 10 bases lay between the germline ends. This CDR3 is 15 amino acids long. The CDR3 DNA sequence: TGTGCCAGCAGCCAAGAACTCTTCGGGAATTCACCCCTCCACTTT. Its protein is CASSQELFGNSPLHF.

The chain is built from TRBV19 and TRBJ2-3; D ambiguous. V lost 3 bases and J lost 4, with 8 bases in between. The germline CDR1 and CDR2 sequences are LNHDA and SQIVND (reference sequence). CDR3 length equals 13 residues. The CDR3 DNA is TGTGCCAGTAGTATTATGTTATCAGATACGCAGTATTTT. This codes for CASSIMLSDTQYF.

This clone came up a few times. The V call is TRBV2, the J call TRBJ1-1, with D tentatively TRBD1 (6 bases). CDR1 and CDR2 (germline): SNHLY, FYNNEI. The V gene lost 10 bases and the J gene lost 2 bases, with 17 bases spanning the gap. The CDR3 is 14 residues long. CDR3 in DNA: TGTGCCACGTACTATGGACAGATCAACACTGAAGCTTTCTTT. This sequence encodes CATYYGQINTEAFF.

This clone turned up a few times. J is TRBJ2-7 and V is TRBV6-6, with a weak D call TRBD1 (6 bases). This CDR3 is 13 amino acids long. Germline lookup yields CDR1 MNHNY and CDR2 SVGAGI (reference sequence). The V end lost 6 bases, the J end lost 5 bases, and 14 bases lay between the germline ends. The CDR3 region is CASRRSGADEQYF. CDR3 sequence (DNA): TGTGCCAGCAGACGGTCAGGGGCGGACGAGCAGTACTTC.

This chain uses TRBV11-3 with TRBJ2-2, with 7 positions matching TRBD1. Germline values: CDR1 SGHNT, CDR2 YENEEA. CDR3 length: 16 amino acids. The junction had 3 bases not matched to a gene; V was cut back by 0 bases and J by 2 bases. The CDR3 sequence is CASSLDGQVNTGELFF. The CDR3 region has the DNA TGTGCCAGCAGCTTAGATGGACAGGTCAACACCGGGGAGCTGTTTTTT.

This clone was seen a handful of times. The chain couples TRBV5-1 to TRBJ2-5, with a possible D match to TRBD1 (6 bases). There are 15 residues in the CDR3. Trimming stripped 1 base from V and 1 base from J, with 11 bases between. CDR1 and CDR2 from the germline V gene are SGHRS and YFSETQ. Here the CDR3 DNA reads TGCGCCAGCAGCTTGCTACCGGACAGCCAAGAGACCCAGTACTTC. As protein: CASSLLPDSQETQYF. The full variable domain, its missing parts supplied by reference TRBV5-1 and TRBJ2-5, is KAGVTQTPRYLIKTRGQQVTLSCSPISGHRSVSWYQQTPGQGLQFLFEYFSETQRNKGNFPGRFSGRQFSNSRSEMNVSTLELGDSALYLCASSLLPDSQETQYFGPGTRLLVL.

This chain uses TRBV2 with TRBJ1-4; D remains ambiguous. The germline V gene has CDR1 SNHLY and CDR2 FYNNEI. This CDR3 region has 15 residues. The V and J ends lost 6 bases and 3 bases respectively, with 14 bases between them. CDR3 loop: CASRPNSLSNEKLFF. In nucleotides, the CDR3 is TGTGCCAGCAGACCCAACAGCTTATCTAATGAAAAACTGTTTTTT.

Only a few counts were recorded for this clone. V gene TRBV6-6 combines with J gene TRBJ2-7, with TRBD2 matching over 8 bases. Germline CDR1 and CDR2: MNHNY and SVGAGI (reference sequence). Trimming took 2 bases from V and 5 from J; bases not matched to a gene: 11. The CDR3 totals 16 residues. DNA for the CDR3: TGTGCCAGCAGTTACACGCCAGGCGGGGGGCGAAACGAGCAGTACTTC. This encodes CASSYTPGGGRNEQYF.

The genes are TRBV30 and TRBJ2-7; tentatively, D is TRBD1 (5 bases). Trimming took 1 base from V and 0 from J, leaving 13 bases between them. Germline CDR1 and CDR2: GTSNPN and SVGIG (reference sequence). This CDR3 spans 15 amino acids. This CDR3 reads CAWSESGPYSYEQYF. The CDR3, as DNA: TGTGCCTGGAGTGAATCAGGGCCGTACTCCTACGAGCAGTACTTC.

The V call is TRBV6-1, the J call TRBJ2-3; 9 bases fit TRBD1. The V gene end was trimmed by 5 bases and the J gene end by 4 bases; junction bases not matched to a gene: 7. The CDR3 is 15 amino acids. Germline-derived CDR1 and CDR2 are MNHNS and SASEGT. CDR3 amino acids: CASSLTGGIADTQYF. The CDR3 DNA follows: TGTGCCAGCAGTCTGACAGGGGGTATAGCAGATACGCAGTATTTT.

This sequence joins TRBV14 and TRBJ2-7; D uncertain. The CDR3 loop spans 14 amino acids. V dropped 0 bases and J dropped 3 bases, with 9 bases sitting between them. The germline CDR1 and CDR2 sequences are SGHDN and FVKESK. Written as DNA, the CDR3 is TGTGCCAGCAGCCAAGAAAATAGCTACTACGAGCAGTACTTC. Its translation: CASSQENSYYEQYF. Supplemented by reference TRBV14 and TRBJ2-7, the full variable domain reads EAGVTQFPSHSVIEKGQTVTLRCDPISGHDNLYWYRRVMGKEIKFLLHFVKESKQDESGMPNNRFLAERTGGTYSTLKVQPAELEDSGVYFCASSQENSYYEQYFGPGTRLTVT.

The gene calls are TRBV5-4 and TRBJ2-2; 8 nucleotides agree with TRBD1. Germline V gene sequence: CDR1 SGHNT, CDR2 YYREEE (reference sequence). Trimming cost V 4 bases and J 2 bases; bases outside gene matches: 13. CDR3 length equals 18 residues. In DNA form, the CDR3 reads TGTGCCAGCAGCGATGGACAGGGAGAAGGTCACAACACCGGGGAGCTGTTTTTT. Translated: CASSDGQGEGHNTGELFF.

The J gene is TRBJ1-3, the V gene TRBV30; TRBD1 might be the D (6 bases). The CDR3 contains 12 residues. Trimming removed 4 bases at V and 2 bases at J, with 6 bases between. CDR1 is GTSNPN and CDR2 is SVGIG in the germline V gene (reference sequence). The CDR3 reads CAWTGAGNTIYF. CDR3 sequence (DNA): TGTGCCTGGACAGGGGCTGGAAACACCATATATTTT.

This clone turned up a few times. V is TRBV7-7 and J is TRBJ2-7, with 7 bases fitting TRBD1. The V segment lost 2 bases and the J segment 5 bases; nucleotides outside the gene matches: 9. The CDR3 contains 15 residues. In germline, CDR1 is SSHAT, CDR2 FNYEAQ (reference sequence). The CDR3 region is CASSLRQGTADEQYF. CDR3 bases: TGTGCCAGCAGCTTACGTCAGGGGACAGCTGACGAGCAGTACTTC.

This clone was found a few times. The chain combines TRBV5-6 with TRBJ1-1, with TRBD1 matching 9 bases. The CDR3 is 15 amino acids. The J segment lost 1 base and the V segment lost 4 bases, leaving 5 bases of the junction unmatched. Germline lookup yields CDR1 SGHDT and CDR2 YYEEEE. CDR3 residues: CASSRDRDPNTEAFF. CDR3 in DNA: TGTGCCAGCAGCAGGGACAGGGATCCGAACACTGAAGCTTTCTTT.

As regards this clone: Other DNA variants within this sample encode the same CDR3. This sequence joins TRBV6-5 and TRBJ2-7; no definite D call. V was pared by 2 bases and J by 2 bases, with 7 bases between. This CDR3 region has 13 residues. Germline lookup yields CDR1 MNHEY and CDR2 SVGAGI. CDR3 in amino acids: CASSYGLAYEQYF. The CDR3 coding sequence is TGTGCCAGCAGTTACGGCCTTGCCTACGAGCAGTACTTC.

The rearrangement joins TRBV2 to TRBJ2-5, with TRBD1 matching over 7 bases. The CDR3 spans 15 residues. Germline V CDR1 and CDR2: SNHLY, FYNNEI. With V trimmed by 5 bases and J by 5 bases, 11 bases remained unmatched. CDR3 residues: CASSRPRGRGETQYF. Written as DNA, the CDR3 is TGTGCCAGCAGTAGACCCAGGGGGAGAGGCGAGACCCAGTACTTC.

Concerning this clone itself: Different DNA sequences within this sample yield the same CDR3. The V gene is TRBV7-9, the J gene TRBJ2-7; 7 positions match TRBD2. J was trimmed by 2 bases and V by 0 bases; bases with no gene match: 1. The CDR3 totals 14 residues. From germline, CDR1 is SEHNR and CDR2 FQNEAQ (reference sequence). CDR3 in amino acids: CASSLAGGPYEQYF. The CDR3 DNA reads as TGTGCCAGCAGCTTAGCGGGAGGGCCCTACGAGCAGTACTTC.

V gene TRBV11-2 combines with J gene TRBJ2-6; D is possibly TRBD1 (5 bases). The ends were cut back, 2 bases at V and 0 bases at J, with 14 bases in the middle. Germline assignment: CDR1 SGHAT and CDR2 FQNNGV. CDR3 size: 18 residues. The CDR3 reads CASSLRGRVFSGANVLTF. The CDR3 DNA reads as TGTGCCAGCAGCTTAAGGGGCAGGGTTTTCTCTGGGGCCAACGTCCTGACTTTC.

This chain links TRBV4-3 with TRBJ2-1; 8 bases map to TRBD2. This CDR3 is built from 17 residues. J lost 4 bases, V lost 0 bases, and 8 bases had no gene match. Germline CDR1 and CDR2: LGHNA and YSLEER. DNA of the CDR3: TGCGCCAGCAGCCAAGAGGACGGGAGGGCCTCGTACAATGAGCAGTTCTTC. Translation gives CASSQEDGRASYNEQFF.

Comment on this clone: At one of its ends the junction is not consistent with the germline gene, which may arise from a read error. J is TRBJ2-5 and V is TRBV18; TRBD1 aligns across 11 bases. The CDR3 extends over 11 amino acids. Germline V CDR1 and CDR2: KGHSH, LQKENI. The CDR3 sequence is CASSPGQGADF. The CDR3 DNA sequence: TGTGCCAGCTCACCCGGACAGGGGGCAGACTTC.

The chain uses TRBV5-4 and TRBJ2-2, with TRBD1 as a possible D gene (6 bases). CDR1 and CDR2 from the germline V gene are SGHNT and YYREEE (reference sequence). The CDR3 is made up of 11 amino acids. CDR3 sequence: CGKGGTGELFF. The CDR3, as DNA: TGTGGGAAAGGGGGCACCGGGGAGCTGTTTTTT.

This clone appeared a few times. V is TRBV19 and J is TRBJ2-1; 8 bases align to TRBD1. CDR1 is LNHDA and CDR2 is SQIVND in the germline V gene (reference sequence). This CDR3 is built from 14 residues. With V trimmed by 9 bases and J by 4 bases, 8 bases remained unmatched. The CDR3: CASIRGRGYNEQFF. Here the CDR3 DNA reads TGTGCCAGCATCAGGGGGCGCGGGTACAATGAGCAGTTCTTC. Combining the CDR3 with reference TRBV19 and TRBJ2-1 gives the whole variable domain DGGITQSPKYLFRKEGQNVTLSCEQNLNHDAMYWYRQDPGQGLRLIYYSQIVNDFQKGDIAEGYSVSREKKESFPLTVTSAQKNPTAFYLCASIRGRGYNEQFFGPGTRLTVL.

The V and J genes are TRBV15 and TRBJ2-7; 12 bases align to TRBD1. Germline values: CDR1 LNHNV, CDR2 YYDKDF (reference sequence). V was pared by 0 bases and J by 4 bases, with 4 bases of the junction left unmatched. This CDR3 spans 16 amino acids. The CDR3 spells CATSREGTGGGYEQYF. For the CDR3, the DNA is TGTGCCACCAGCAGAGAGGGGACAGGGGGCGGGTACGAGCAGTACTTC.